The rows below give T cell receptor beta chains drawn from one sample of a study of T cell responses to AZD1222 COVID-19 vaccine. The repertoire was sequenced with immunoSEQ multiplex PCR; TCRdb's copy has only in-frame clones and lacks some. This repertoire shows over 120,000 clones, about nine tenths found once; its top ten account for 5%. Source: peripheral blood, taken on day 0 of AZD1222 vaccination. The source of these receptors is an adult in good health. Each CDR3 is given with its conserved first and last residue. A D gene is named only where the DNA matches it firmly. Clone size is shown for a subset of rows, as once, few, many or a class of expanded clone.

v_call	clone_size	d_call	j_call	cdr3_aa	cdr3_nt
TRBV10-3	NA	TRBD1	TRBJ2-3	CAISETGGEQYF	TGTGCCATCAGCGAGACAGGGGGCGAGCAGTATTTT
TRBV6-1	NA	TRBD1	TRBJ1-6	CASSESGQGNSPLHF	TGTGCCAGCAGTGAGAGCGGACAGGGTAATTCACCCCTCCACTTT
TRBV7-2	NA	NA	TRBJ1-6	CASSLELLGNSPLHF	TGTGCCAGCAGCTTAGAGTTGTTGGGAAATTCACCCCTCCACTTT
TRBV2	NA	NA	TRBJ2-1	CASSEGTHIYNEQFF	TGTGCCAGCAGTGAAGGGACTCACATTTACAATGAGCAGTTCTTC
TRBV11-3	few	NA	TRBJ1-1	CASSFYSAHNTEAFF	TGTGCCAGCAGCTTTTATTCAGCTCATAACACTGAAGCTTTCTTT
TRBV10-2	NA	TRBD2	TRBJ2-5	CAPRGTRGGGRETQYF	TGCGCCCCCCGGGGGACTCGCGGGGGGGGCAGAGAGACCCAGTACTTC
TRBV27	NA	TRBD1	TRBJ1-5	CATAGPGTGRNQPQHF	TGTGCCACCGCTGGACCCGGGACAGGGAGGAATCAGCCCCAGCATTTT
TRBV7-2	NA	NA	TRBJ1-2	CASSLAGGTNYGYTF	TGTGCCAGCAGCTTAGCGGGGGGGACTAACTATGGCTACACCTTC
TRBV5-4	NA	TRBD2	TRBJ2-1	CASSLEAGGTYNEQFF	TGTGCCAGCAGCTTGGAGGCGGGGGGGACTTACAATGAGCAGTTCTTC
TRBV7-2	NA	NA	TRBJ1-6	CASSPGPGNNSPLHF	TGTGCCAGCAGCCCAGGGCCGGGAAATAATTCACCCCTCCACTTT
TRBV2	NA	NA	TRBJ1-1	CASSLTTEAFF	TGTGCCAGTTCCTTAACCACTGAAGCTTTCTTT
TRBV25-1	NA	NA	TRBJ2-2	CASSESGTSTGELFF	TGTGCCAGCAGTGAATCCGGAACGAGCACCGGGGAGCTGTTTTTT
TRBV5-1	NA	TRBD1	TRBJ2-7	CASSLAGQGLYEQYF	TGCGCCAGCAGCTTGGCAGGACAGGGGCTGTACGAGCAGTACTTC
TRBV19	few	TRBD1	TRBJ1-1	CATRSRQGALSNTEAFF	TGTGCCACCCGGAGCCGGCAGGGGGCCCTCTCTAACACTGAAGCTTTCTTT
TRBV2	NA	NA	TRBJ1-6	CASSEALRLPLHF	TGTGCCAGCAGTGAAGCTCTTCGTCTACCCCTCCACTTT
TRBV21-1	once	NA	TRBJ1-3	CASSKALGGNTIYF	TGTGCCAGCAGCAAAGCGCTAGGGGGAAACACCATATATTTT
TRBV5-4	NA	NA	TRBJ1-3	CASSEGGTGNTIYF	TGTGCCAGCAGCGAGGGCGGGACTGGAAACACCATATATTTT
TRBV28	NA	TRBD1	TRBJ1-2	CASRPGTALFGYGYTF	TGTGCCAGCAGACCCGGGACAGCCCTTTTCGGCTATGGCTACACCTTC
TRBV19	NA	NA	TRBJ2-2	CATTWGPGELFF	TGTGCCACCACGTGGGGTCCCGGGGAGCTGTTTTTT
TRBV11-3	NA	NA	TRBJ1-1	CASSFNGDTEAFF	TGTGCCAGCAGCTTCAACGGGGACACTGAAGCTTTCTTT
TRBV28	once	NA	TRBJ2-7	CASSSPPKEFYEQYF	TGTGCCAGCAGTTCTCCCCCGAAGGAGTTCTACGAGCAGTACTTC
TRBV5-1	NA	TRBD1	TRBJ2-7	CASSSRGQANYEQYF	TGCGCCAGCAGCTCACGAGGACAGGCGAACTACGAGCAGTACTTC
TRBV19	NA	NA	TRBJ2-5	CASSIGPQETQYF	TGTGCCAGTAGTATTGGGCCACAAGAGACCCAGTACTTC